The sequence of this T cell receptor (beta chain) was determined in a study of T cells after yellow fever vaccination. Details on this clonotype: Antigen: not known.

5'RACE template switching added a universal primer site and UMIs to TCR cDNA. Each CDR3 protein is one row after TCRdb ran MiXCR on the 5' RACE reads. This table has hundreds of thousands of distinct CDR3 sequences, 8.7% appearing once. Points from the study as a whole: The secondary response peaked faster, at day 5 versus 15, but was weaker. After the booster, over 95% of CD4 and 75% to 90% of CD8 primary-response clones were re-detected.

The sequences come from CD4+ T cells sorted from PBMCs, collected 5 days after the yellow fever booster vaccination. The source is a man aged 18 to 30 who received the YFV17D yellow fever vaccine.

CDR3: CASSQEGLGQGANYGYTF. CDR3 nucleotides: TGTGCCAGCAGCCAAGAGGGACTTGGACAGGGGGCGAACTATGGCTACACCTTC. V and J are TRBV3-1 and TRBJ1-2; 11 bases are a match to TRBD1. The CDR3 consists of 18 residues. Germline loops: CDR1 LGHDT, CDR2 YNNKEL (reference sequence). J lost 2 bases, V lost 0 bases, and 8 bases had no gene match. The full variable domain, rest sourced from reference TRBV3-1 and TRBJ1-2, is DTAVSQTPKYLVTQMGNDKSIKCEQNLGHDTMYWYKQDSKKFLKIMFSYNNKELIINETVPNRFSPKSPDKAHLNLHINSLELGDSAVYFCASSQEGLGQGANYGYTFGSGTRLTVV.